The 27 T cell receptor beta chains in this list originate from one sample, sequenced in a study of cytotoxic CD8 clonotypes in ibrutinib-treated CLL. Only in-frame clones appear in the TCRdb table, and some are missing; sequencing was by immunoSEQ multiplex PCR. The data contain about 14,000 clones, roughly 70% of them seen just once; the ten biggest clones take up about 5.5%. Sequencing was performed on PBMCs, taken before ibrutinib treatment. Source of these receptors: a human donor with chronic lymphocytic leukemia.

For the CDR3, the DNA is TGCGCCAGCAGCTTGGTGCCCGGGACAGGGGAAGCGACCCAGTACTTC. Its protein product is CASSLVPGTGEATQYF. V usage is TRBV5-1 and J usage is TRBJ2-5, with 10 bases aligning to TRBD1. CDR3 length: 16 residues. Germline assignment: CDR1 SGHRS and CDR2 YFSETQ. V lost 0 bases and J lost 7; bases outside the gene matches: 9.

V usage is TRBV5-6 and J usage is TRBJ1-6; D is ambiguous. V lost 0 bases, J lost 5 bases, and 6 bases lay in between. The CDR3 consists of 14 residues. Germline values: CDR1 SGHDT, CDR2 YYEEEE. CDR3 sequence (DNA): TGTGCCAGCAGCTTGGGGCAGAATAATTCACCCCTCCACTTT. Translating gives CASSLGQNNSPLHF.

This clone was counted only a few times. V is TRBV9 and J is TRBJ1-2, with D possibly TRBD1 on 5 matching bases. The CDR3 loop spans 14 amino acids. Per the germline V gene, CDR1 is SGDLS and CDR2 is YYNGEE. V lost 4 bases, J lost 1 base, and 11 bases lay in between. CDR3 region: CASSPLGDNYGYTF. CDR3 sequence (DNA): TGTGCCAGCAGCCCACTGGGGGATAACTATGGCTACACCTTC.

The chain's CDR3 is CASSPRDRGTYEQYF. CDR3 coding DNA: TGTGCCAGCAGCCCCCGGGACCGAGGGACCTACGAGCAGTACTTC. The chain employs TRBV7-8 and TRBJ2-7; D could derive from TRBD1 or TRBD2 (5 bases each). The CDR3 sequence is 15 residues long. Germline V CDR1 and CDR2: SGHVS, FQNEAQ. V dropped 5 bases and J dropped 2 bases, with 16 bases sitting between them.

The CDR3 protein is CASSRSPREQYF. The CDR3 nucleotides are TGCGCCAGCAGCCGGAGTCCACGCGAGCAGTACTTC. This chain uses TRBV5-1 with TRBJ2-7; D remains unclear. This CDR3 has 12 residues. CDR1 is SGHRS and CDR2 is YFSETQ in the germline V gene. V shed 4 bases and J shed 6 bases, with 11 bases lying between them.

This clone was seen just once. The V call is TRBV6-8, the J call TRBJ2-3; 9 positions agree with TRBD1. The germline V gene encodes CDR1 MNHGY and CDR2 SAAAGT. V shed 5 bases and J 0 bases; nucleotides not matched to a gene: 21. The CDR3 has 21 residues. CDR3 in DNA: TGTGCCAGCAGTCCGAACTCCCGGGACAGGGAACCCCTGTTTAGCACAGATACGCAGTATTTT. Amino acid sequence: CASSPNSRDREPLFSTDTQYF.

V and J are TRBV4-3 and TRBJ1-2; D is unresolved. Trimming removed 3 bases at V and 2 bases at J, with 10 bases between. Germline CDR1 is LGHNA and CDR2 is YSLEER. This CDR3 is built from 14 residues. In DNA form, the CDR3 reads TGCGCCAGCAGCCACCTCGGGAGAAACTATGGCTACACCTTC. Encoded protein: CASSHLGRNYGYTF.

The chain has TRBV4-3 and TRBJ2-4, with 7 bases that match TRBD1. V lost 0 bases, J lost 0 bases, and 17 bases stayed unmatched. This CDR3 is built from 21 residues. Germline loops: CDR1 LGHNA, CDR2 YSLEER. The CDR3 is CASSQDAPFLGQSLAKNIQYF. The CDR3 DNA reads TGCGCCAGCAGCCAAGATGCCCCCTTTTTGGGACAGTCCCTAGCCAAAAACATTCAGTACTTC.

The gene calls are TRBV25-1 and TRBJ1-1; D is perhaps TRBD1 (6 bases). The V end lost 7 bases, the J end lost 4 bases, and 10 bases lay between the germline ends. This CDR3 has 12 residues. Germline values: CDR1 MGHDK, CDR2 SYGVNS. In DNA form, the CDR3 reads TGTGCCAGCACCCAAGGGGGCACTGAAGCTTTCTTT. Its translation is CASTQGGTEAFF. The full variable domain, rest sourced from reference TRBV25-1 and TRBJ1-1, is EADIYQTPRYLVIGTGKKITLECSQTMGHDKMYWYQQDPGMELHLIHYSYGVNSTEKGDLSSESTVSRIRTEHFPLTLESARPSHTSQYLCASTQGGTEAFFGQGTRLTVV.

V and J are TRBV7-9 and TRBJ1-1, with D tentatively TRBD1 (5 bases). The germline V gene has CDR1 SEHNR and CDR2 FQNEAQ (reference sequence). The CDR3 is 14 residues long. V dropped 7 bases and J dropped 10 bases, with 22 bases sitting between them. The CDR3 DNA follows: TGTGCCAGCACCCCCTCGGGGCCCCCGGGGGGAGCTTTCTTT. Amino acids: CASTPSGPPGGAFF.

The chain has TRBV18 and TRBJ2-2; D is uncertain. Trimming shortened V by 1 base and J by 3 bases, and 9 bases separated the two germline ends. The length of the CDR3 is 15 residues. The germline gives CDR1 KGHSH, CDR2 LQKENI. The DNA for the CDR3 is TGTGCCAGCTCACCACAGAACACGTACACCGGGGAGCTGTTTTTT. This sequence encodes CASSPQNTYTGELFF. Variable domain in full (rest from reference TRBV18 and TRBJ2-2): NAGVMQNPRHLVRRRGQEARLRCSPMKGHSHVYWYRQLPEEGLKFMVYLQKENIIDESGMPKERFSAEFPKEGPSILRIQQVVRGDSAAYFCASSPQNTYTGELFFGEGSRLTVL.

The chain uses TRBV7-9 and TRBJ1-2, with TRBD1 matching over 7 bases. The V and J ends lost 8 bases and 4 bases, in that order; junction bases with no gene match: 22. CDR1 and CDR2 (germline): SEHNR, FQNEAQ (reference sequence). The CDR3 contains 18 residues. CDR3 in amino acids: CASQGGDSGGKVPYGYTF. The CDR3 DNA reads TGTGCCAGCCAAGGGGGCGACAGTGGGGGGAAGGTCCCCTATGGCTACACCTTC. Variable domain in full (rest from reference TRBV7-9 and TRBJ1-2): DTGVSQNPRHKITKRGQNVTFRCDPISEHNRLYWYRQTLGQGPEFLTYFQNEAQLEKSRLLSDRFSAERPKGSFSTLEIQRTEQGDSAMYLCASQGGDSGGKVPYGYTFGSGTRLTVV.

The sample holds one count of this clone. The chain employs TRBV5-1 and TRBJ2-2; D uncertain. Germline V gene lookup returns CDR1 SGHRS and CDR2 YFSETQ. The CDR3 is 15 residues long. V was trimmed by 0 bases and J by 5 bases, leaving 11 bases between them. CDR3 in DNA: TGCGCCAGCAGCTTGGCTTGGGTCGGGACCGGGGAGCTGTTTTTT. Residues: CASSLAWVGTGELFF.

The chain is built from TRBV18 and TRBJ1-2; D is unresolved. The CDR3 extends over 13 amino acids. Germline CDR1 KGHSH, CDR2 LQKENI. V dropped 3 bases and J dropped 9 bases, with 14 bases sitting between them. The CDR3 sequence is CASSPRPSESYTF. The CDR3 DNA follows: TGTGCCAGCTCACCCAGGCCCAGTGAGAGCTACACCTTC.

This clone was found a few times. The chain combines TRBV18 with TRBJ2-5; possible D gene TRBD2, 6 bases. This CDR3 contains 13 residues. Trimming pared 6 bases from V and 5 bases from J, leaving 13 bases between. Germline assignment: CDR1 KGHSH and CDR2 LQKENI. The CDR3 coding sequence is TGTGCCAGCTCGCCAGCAGGGAGGGAGACCCAGTACTTC. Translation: CASSPAGRETQYF.

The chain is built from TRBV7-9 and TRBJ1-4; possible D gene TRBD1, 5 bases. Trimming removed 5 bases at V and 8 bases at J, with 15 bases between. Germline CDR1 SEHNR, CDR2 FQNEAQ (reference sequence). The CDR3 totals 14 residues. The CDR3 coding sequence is TGTGCCAGCAGCCTTCCGGGCAGGGAAGAAAAACTGTTTTTT. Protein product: CASSLPGREEKLFF.

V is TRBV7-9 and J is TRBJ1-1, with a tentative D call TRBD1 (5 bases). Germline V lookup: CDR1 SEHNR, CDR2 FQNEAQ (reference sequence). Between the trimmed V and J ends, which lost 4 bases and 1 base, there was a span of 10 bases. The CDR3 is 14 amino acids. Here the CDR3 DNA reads TGTGCCAGCAGCTACGTCCAGGGGAACACTGAAGCTTTCTTT. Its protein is CASSYVQGNTEAFF.

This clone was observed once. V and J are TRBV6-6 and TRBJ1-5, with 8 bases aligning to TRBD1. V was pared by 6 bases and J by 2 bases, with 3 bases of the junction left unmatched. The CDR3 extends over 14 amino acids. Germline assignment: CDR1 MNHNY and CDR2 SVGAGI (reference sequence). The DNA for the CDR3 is TGTGCCAGCAGCCAGACAGGGGGCAATCAGCCCCAGCATTTT. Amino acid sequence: CASSQTGGNQPQHF.

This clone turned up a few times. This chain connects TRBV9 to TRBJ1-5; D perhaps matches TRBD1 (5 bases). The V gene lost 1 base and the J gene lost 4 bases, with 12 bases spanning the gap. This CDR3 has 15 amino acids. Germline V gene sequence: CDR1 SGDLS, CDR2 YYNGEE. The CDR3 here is CASSVWGGLNQPQHF. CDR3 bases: TGTGCCAGCAGCGTATGGGGCGGTCTTAATCAGCCCCAGCATTTT.

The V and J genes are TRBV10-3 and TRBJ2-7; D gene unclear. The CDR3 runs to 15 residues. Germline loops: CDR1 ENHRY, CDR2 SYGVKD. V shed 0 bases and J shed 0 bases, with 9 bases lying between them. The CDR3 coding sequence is TGTGCCATCAGTGAGTCGAAGAAGGGCTCCTACGAGCAGTACTTC. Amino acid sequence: CAISESKKGSYEQYF.

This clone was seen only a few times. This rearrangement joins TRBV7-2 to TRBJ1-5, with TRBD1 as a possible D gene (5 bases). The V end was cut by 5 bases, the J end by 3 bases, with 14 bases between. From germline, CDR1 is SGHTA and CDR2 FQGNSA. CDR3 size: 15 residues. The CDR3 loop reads CASSPPGGNNQPQHF. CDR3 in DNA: TGTGCCAGCAGCCCCCCCGGGGGGAACAATCAGCCCCAGCATTTT.

The CDR3 spells CASSRGRGETQYF. The CDR3 DNA reads TGTGCCAGCAGCCGGGGACGGGGTGAGACCCAGTACTTC. The chain combines TRBV6-5 with TRBJ2-5; the D call may be TRBD1 or TRBD2 (5 bases each). Germline CDR1 and CDR2: MNHEY and SVGAGI. The germline V and J ends were trimmed by 6 bases and 5 bases, with 13 bases remaining between them. This CDR3 has 13 residues.

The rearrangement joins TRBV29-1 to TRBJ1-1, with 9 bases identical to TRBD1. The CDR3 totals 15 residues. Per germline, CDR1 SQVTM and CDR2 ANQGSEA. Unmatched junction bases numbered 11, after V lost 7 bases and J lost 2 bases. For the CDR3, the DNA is TGCAGCGCTCGGCCGGGACAGGGTCGAAACACTGAAGCTTTCTTT. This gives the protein CSARPGQGRNTEAFF.

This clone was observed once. This CDR3 is CASSSPAGGSTDTQYF. CDR3 DNA: TGTGCCAGCAGCTCACCAGCGGGGGGAAGCACAGATACGCAGTATTTT. The chain has TRBV5-4 and TRBJ2-3; 9 nucleotides agree with TRBD2. Germline V gene data show CDR1 as SGHNT and CDR2 as YYREEE (reference sequence). This CDR3 spans 16 amino acids. The V gene end was trimmed by 3 bases and the J gene end by 0 bases; junction bases not matched to a gene: 5.

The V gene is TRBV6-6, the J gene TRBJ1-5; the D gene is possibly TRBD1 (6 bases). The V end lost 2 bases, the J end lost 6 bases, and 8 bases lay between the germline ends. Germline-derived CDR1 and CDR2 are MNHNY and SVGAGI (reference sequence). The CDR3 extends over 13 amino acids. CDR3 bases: TGTGCCAGCAGTTACGGCAGGGGTCAGCCCCAGCATTTT. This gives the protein CASSYGRGQPQHF.

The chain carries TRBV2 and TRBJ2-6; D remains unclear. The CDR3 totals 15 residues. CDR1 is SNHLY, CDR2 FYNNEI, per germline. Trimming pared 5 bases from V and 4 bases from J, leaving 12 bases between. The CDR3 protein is CASSPDPAGANVLTF. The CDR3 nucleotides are TGTGCCAGCAGTCCGGACCCTGCCGGGGCCAACGTCCTGACTTTC.

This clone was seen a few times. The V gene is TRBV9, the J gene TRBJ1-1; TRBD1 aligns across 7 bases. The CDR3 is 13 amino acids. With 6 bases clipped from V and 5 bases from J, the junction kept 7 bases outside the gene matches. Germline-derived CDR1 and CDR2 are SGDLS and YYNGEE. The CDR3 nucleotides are TGTGCCAGCACTGGTGCAGGGGGGACTGAAGCTTTCTTT. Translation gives CASTGAGGTEAFF.